This T cell receptor beta chain emerged from a study of control samples from healthy donors and cancer patients. The V gene's germline CDR1 is MDHEN and CDR2 SYDVKM. This CDR3 is 14 amino acids long. V lost 7 bases, J lost 2 bases, and 14 bases lay in between. Sequencing used immunoSEQ multiplex PCR; TCRdb keeps in-frame clones, though not all of them. The sample holds under 450,000 clones, approximately 92% seen once. The origin of this receptor is a man aged 40-55 years with head and neck cancer. The V gene is TRBV28, the J gene TRBJ1-2; D not resolved. Sequenced sample: PBMCs. The CDR3 protein is CASTSTQINYGYTF. CDR3 sequence (DNA): TGTGCCAGCACCTCAACGCAGATAAACTATGGCTACACCTTC.